Below, 23 T cell receptor beta chains from the same sample are listed, as sequenced in a study of beta chain features in type 1 diabetes. Expressed TCRB transcripts were sequenced after all isolated RNA was converted to cDNA. Assay used: immunoSEQ multiplex PCR; TCRdb lists only in-frame clones, some missing. Of 250,000 to 350,000 clones listed, around 15% are singletons. Material for sequencing was central memory CD4+ T cells from blood. Receptors originate from a young man in good health.

The CDR3, as DNA: TGTGCCAGTAGACTGGGTACAGTCAGCTATGGCTACACCTTC. Protein: CASRLGTVSYGYTF. The chain recombines TRBV19 with TRBJ1-2; D is unclear. Trimming removed 6 bases at V and 4 bases at J, with 15 bases between. Per germline, CDR1 LNHDA and CDR2 SQIVND (reference sequence). The CDR3 has 14 residues.

The rearrangement links TRBV19 to TRBJ1-2; TRBD1 is a possible D gene (6 bases). Germline V gene sequence: CDR1 LNHDA, CDR2 SQIVND (reference sequence). The germline V and J ends were trimmed by 7 bases and 7 bases, with 19 bases remaining between them. CDR3 length equals 14 residues. CDR3 protein: CASTRGQGLPGYTF. The CDR3 DNA follows: TGTGCCAGTACTCGGGGGCAGGGCTTACCTGGCTACACCTTC. Full variable domain (missing parts from reference TRBV19 and TRBJ1-2): DGGITQSPKYLFRKEGQNVTLSCEQNLNHDAMYWYRQDPGQGLRLIYYSQIVNDFQKGDIAEGYSVSREKKESFPLTVTSAQKNPTAFYLCASTRGQGLPGYTFGSGTRLTVV.

The chain joins TRBV7-3 to TRBJ2-2, with D unclear. Germline CDR1 SGHTA, CDR2 FQGTGA. There are 14 residues in the CDR3. Trimming removed 5 bases from V and 4 bases from J, with 11 bases in between. CDR3 residues: CASSKAPSTGELFF. The CDR3 coding sequence is TGTGCCAGCAGCAAGGCGCCCAGCACCGGGGAGCTGTTTTTT.

This clone is medium-sized in the sample. V is TRBV7-2 and J is TRBJ1-1; D uncertain. This CDR3 contains 14 residues. In germline, CDR1 is SGHTA, CDR2 FQGNSA. The ends were cut back, 7 bases at V and 6 bases at J, with 18 bases in the middle. The CDR3 reads CASIRSGVRAEAFF. In DNA form, the CDR3 reads TGTGCCAGCATTAGGTCCGGGGTACGCGCTGAAGCTTTCTTT.

V gene TRBV11-3 combines with J gene TRBJ1-4, with no clear D. The CDR3 length is 11 residues. From germline, CDR1 is SGHNT and CDR2 YENEEA. The V gene lost 3 bases and the J gene lost 8 bases, with 4 bases spanning the gap. The CDR3 protein is CASSFQEKLFF. CDR3 DNA: TGTGCCAGCAGCTTCCAAGAAAAACTGTTTTTT. Based on the CDR3 plus reference TRBV11-3 and TRBJ1-4, the full variable domain is EAGVVQSPRYKIIEKKQPVAFWCNPISGHNTLYWYLQNLGQGPELLIRYENEEAVDDSQLPKDRFSAERLKGVDSTLKIQPAELGDSAVYLCASSFQEKLFFGSGTQLSVL.

This clone appeared a few times. The chain employs TRBV5-6 and TRBJ2-7; D is unclear. V shed 4 bases and J shed 7 bases, with 15 bases lying between them. This CDR3 has 13 amino acids. CDR1 SGHDT and CDR2 YYEEEE come from the germline V gene. CDR3 nucleotides: TGTGCCAGCAGCCAAGATTGGCGTGGTGAGCAGTACGTC. Protein product: CASSQDWRGEQYV.

The chain has TRBV5-1 and TRBJ2-1; TRBD2 aligns across 10 bases. The trim removed 4 bases at V and 0 bases at J, leaving 7 bases unmatched. CDR1 and CDR2 (germline): SGHRS, YFSETQ. The CDR3 is 17 residues long. CDR3 protein: CASSGGTSAFSYNEQFF. The CDR3 region has the DNA TGCGCCAGCAGCGGGGGGACTAGCGCGTTCTCCTACAATGAGCAGTTCTTC.

The rearrangement uses TRBV11-2 and TRBJ2-2; TRBD2 agrees at 11 bases. The germline gives CDR1 SGHAT, CDR2 FQNNGV. J gave up 5 bases and V 5 bases, and 10 bases lay outside the gene matches. The CDR3 runs 17 residues. The CDR3 DNA reads TGTGCCAGCAGCACAACTAGCGGGAGCATAGGGACCGGGGAGCTGTTTTTT. This encodes CASSTTSGSIGTGELFF. The full variable domain, completed using reference TRBV11-2 and TRBJ2-2, is EAGVAQSPRYKIIEKRQSVAFWCNPISGHATLYWYQQILGQGPKLLIQFQNNGVVDDSQLPKDRFSAERLKGVDSTLKIQPAKLEDSAVYLCASSTTSGSIGTGELFFGEGSRLTVL.

This clone came up a few times. The chain uses TRBV19 and TRBJ1-1; TRBD1 matches at 7 bases. V was clipped by 4 bases and J by 9 bases; unmatched bases: 5. Germline loops: CDR1 LNHDA, CDR2 SQIVND (reference sequence). The CDR3 is 12 residues long. CDR3 bases: TGTGCCAGTAGTACTGGGACAGCTCAAGCTTTCTTT. Its protein is CASSTGTAQAFF.

This clone was observed a few times. The J gene is TRBJ1-2, the V gene TRBV5-6; D remains ambiguous. Germline CDR1 is SGHDT and CDR2 is YYEEEE. The V end lost 0 bases, the J end lost 4 bases, and 7 bases lay between the germline ends. The length of the CDR3 is 13 residues. The CDR3 reads CASSLVNSYGYTF. The CDR3 DNA sequence: TGTGCCAGCAGCTTGGTTAACAGCTATGGCTACACCTTC.

The CDR3 DNA follows: TGTGCCAGCAGCTTGGGGGTCGGGACTAGATATAATGAGCAGTTCTTC. As protein: CASSLGVGTRYNEQFF. This chain connects TRBV7-2 to TRBJ2-1, with TRBD2 matching 8 bases. CDR1 and CDR2 (germline): SGHTA, FQGNSA. V was clipped by 3 bases and J by 7 bases; unmatched bases: 11. This CDR3 is built from 16 residues. The full variable domain, with the rest looked up from reference TRBV7-2 and TRBJ2-1, is GAGVSQSPSNKVTEKGKDVELRCDPISGHTALYWYRQSLGQGLEFLIYFQGNSAPDKSGLPSDRFSAERTGGSVSTLTIQRTQQEDSAVYLCASSLGVGTRYNEQFFGPGTRLTVL.

This clone appeared a few times. J is TRBJ1-6 and V is TRBV6-1; no firm D call. Between the trimmed V and J ends, which lost 8 bases and 7 bases, there was a span of 15 bases. Germline loops: CDR1 MNHNS, CDR2 SASEGT. The CDR3 covers 14 residues. The CDR3 sequence is CASGREERNSPLHF. Written as DNA, the CDR3 is TGTGCCAGCGGGAGAGAGGAGAGGAATTCACCCCTCCACTTT.

The chain is built from TRBV6-5 and TRBJ1-2; D not certain. From germline, CDR1 is MNHEY and CDR2 SVGAGI. V was cut by 0 bases and J by 8 bases, with 16 bases left in between. CDR3 length equals 15 residues. The CDR3, as DNA: TGTGCCAGCAGTTACTCTTCGAGCTATCCAGGAGGCTACACCTTC. It is translated as CASSYSSSYPGGYTF.

The CDR3 DNA follows: TGCGCCAGCAGCCAAGATTCTTGGATGAACACTGAAGCTTTCTTT. Residues: CASSQDSWMNTEAFF. V and J are TRBV4-3 and TRBJ1-1, with D hard to call. Germline V gene data show CDR1 as LGHNA and CDR2 as YSLEER. V was clipped by 0 bases and J by 0 bases, with 8 bases between them. The CDR3 length is 15 residues.

J is TRBJ2-7 and V is TRBV6-5; 7 bases are shared with TRBD1. After removal of 7 bases from V and 5 bases from J, the junction contained 14 bases not matched to a gene. From germline, CDR1 is MNHEY and CDR2 SVGAGI. This CDR3 is built from 15 residues. The CDR3, as DNA: TGTGCCAGCACCATGACAGGGTATCCGCAGGACGAGCAGTACTTC. Translated, it gives CASTMTGYPQDEQYF.

The V call is TRBV27, the J call TRBJ1-4; D uncertain. The CDR3 has 18 residues. Germline CDR1 and CDR2: MNHEY and SMNVEV (reference sequence). Trimming left V 5 bases short and J 7 bases short, with 26 bases between. DNA for the CDR3: TGTGCCAGCAGTAAGGACCGCTTGCAACTAATGTCCATTGAAAAACTGTTTTTT. Its translation: CASSKDRLQLMSIEKLFF. The full variable domain, in which reference TRBV27 and TRBJ1-4 provide the parts outside the CDR3, is EAQVTQNPRYLITVTGKKLTVTCSQNMNHEYMSWYRQDPGLGLRQIYYSMNVEVTDKGDVPEGYKVSRKEKRNFPLILESPSPNQTSLYFCASSKDRLQLMSIEKLFFGSGTQLSVL.

This clone occurred many times. V usage is TRBV4-3 and J usage is TRBJ2-7; TRBD1 matches 8 bases. The J segment lost 9 bases and the V segment lost 2 bases, leaving 15 bases of the junction unmatched. Germline assignment: CDR1 LGHNA and CDR2 YSLEER. The length of the CDR3 is 16 residues. CDR3 coding DNA: TGCGCCAGCAGCCAAACAACAGGGGGTTCTCTTTTCCGGCAGTACTTC. It is translated as CASSQTTGGSLFRQYF.

This clone was seen ten or more times. The V gene is TRBV28, the J gene TRBJ1-1; 8 nucleotides match TRBD1. Germline V gene sequence: CDR1 MDHEN, CDR2 SYDVKM. The length of the CDR3 is 14 residues. Germline trimming cut 5 bases from V and 3 bases from J; bases unmatched to any gene: 5. The CDR3 reads CASSVTGADTEAFF. Written as DNA, the CDR3 is TGTGCCAGCAGTGTGACAGGGGCGGACACTGAAGCTTTCTTT.

The chain links TRBV4-1 to TRBJ2-5, with D maybe TRBD2 (5 bases). CDR1 MGHRA and CDR2 YSYEKL come from the germline V gene. Trimming took off 0 bases at V and 5 bases at J, with 13 bases between the two ends. This CDR3 comprises 15 residues. This CDR3 reads CASSQDFGSWETQYF. In DNA form, the CDR3 reads TGCGCCAGCAGCCAAGACTTTGGGAGTTGGGAGACCCAGTACTTC.

The chain couples TRBV18 to TRBJ1-5; TRBD1 is a possible D gene (5 bases). V was cut by 3 bases and J by 4 bases, with 19 bases left in between. The V gene's germline CDR1 is KGHSH and CDR2 LQKENI. The CDR3 loop spans 17 amino acids. CDR3 coding DNA: TGTGCCAGCTCACCCGTGACATTAAGGGACGGTAATCAGCCCCAGCATTTT. The encoded protein is CASSPVTLRDGNQPQHF.

This clone was detected only a few times. In nucleotides, the CDR3 is TGCGCCAGCAGCTCACACGGTGGCAGTCAACAAGAGACCCAGTACTTC. Amino acids: CASSSHGGSQQETQYF. The chain uses TRBV5-1 and TRBJ2-5, with no clear D. CDR1 and CDR2 (germline): SGHRS, YFSETQ. Trimming left V 3 bases short and J 2 bases short, with 17 bases between. This CDR3 comprises 16 residues.

This clone was seen a handful of times. A much larger clone is a single base away; this may be a read error. The same CDR3 also results from other DNA sequences found in this sample. For the CDR3, the DNA is TGTGCCAGCAGCTTAAGGGAGGGCGAGACCCAGTACTTC. This sequence encodes CASSLREGETQYF. The J gene is TRBJ2-5, the V gene TRBV7-9, with 7 bases fitting TRBD2. This CDR3 contains 13 residues. Germline CDR1 is SEHNR and CDR2 is FQNEAQ (reference sequence). The junction had 2 bases not matched to a gene; V was cut back by 2 bases and J by 5 bases.

This clone appeared a few times. The chain links TRBV7-3 to TRBJ2-3; tentative D call: TRBD2 (5 bases). There are 15 residues in the CDR3. The ends were cut back, 4 bases at V and 0 bases at J, with 11 bases in the middle. The V gene's germline CDR1 is SGHTA and CDR2 FQGTGA. CDR3 amino acids: CASSSGLSSTDTQYF. The CDR3 DNA reads as TGTGCCAGCAGCTCCGGACTGTCAAGCACAGATACGCAGTATTTT.